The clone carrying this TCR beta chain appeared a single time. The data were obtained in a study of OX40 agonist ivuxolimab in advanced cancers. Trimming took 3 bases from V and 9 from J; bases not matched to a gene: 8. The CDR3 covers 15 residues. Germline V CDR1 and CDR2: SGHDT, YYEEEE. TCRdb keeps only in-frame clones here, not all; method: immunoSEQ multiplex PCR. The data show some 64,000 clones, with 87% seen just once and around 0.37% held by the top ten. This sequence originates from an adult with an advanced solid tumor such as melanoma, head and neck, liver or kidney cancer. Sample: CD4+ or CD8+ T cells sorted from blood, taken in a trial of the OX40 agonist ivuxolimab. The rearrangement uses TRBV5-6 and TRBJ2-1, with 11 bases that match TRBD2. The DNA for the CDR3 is TGTGCCAGCAGCTCCGGACTAGCGGGCTATCTTGAGCAGTTCTTC. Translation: CASSSGLAGYLEQFF.